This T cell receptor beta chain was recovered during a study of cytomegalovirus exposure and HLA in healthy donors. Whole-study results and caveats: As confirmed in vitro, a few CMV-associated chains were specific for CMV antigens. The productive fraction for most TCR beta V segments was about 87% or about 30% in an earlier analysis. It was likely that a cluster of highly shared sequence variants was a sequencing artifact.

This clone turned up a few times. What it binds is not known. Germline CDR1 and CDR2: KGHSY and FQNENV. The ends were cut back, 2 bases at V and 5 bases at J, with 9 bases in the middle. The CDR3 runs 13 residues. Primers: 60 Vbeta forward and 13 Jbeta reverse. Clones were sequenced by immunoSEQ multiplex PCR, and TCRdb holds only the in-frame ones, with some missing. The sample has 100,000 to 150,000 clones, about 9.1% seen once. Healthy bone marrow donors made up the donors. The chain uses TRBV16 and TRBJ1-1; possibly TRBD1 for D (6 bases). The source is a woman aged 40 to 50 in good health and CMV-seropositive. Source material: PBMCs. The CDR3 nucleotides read TGTGCCAGCAGCCAAAACAGGGATACTGAAGCTTTCTTT. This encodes CASSQNRDTEAFF.